This T cell receptor (beta chain) comes out of a study of blood T cell repertoires in COVID-19. Study-wide background: PBMCs, B-cell-depleted T cells, or T cells provided the cDNA or gDNA that made up the material.

Seattle enrolled patients during active infection and tracked them longitudinally. The germline V gene has CDR1 MNHNS and CDR2 SASEGT. CDR3 size: 14 residues. V was clipped by 0 bases and J by 8 bases; unmatched bases: 4. Sequenced by immunoSEQ multiplex PCR; TCRdb stores in-frame clones only, minus some. In the table there are some 200,000 clones, 90% to 95% of which are singletons. The sequencing sample was made of peripheral blood. This clonotype was obtained from a man under 40 with COVID-19, enrolled during active disease. The chain is built from TRBV6-1 and TRBJ1-2; 9 bases match TRBD1. The CDR3 coding sequence is TGTGCCAGCAGTGAAGCGGGACAGGGTGAAGGCTACACCTTC. Amino acid sequence: CASSEAGQGEGYTF.